The entry that follows covers one TCR beta chain sequence. Authors' analysis steps: Amplification from reference gene primers served as the basis for estimated nucleated cell counts. Here immunoSEQ multiplex PCR was the method, and the copy in TCRdb shows in-frame clones only, minus some. From that table come the V and J calls and clone size; the DNA was used to work out D and trimming. The data show more than 250,000 clones, approximately 90% seen once. A Seattle source enrolled patients during active infection and followed them longitudinally. The source of the sample is a study of blood T cell repertoires in COVID-19. Study overall: Samples of COVID-19 (acute and convalescent) were obtained from the United States, Italy and Spain. In each case, the material was cDNA or gDNA derived from T cells, B-cell-depleted T cells, or PBMCs.

V lost 2 bases, J lost 3 bases, and 15 bases lay in between. Germline-derived CDR1 and CDR2 are SGHNT and YYREEE (reference sequence). This CDR3 is 16 amino acids long. The rearrangement joins TRBV5-4 to TRBJ2-1; tentative D call: TRBD1 (5 bases). The sequencing sample was made of peripheral blood. The TCR was taken from a woman in her 30s with COVID-19, enrolled during active disease. The CDR3 loop reads CASSLGAHLGYNEQFF. The CDR3 bases are TGTGCCAGCAGCTTAGGGGCCCACCTAGGCTACAATGAGCAGTTCTTC.